The 22 T cell receptor beta chains listed next were all sequenced from one sample in a study of blood T cell repertoires in COVID-19. Method: immunoSEQ multiplex PCR; TCRdb's copy keeps in-frame clones and lacks some. The sample has about 140,000 clones, around 90% seen once. The sample consisted of peripheral blood. The receptor source for this set is a woman aged 45 to 65 with acute or convalescent COVID-19.

The chain is built from TRBV6-4 and TRBJ1-1; 10 nucleotides match TRBD1. The CDR3 has 15 amino acids. CDR1 and CDR2 from the germline V gene are MRHNA and SNTAGT. The trim removed 7 bases at V and 2 bases at J, leaving 7 bases unmatched. The CDR3, as DNA: TGTGCCAGCAACAGGGACAGGGGAAATAACACTGAAGCTTTCTTT. Protein: CASNRDRGNNTEAFF.

This clone was counted only a few times. This chain joins TRBV5-1 and TRBJ1-3; 11 nucleotides agree with TRBD1. The CDR3 runs 17 residues. Germline CDR1 is SGHRS and CDR2 is YFSETQ. Trimming took 3 bases from V and 4 from J; bases not matched to a gene: 9. DNA for the CDR3: TGCGCCAGCAGCTGGACAGGGGGCGGTTTGTCGGGAAACACCATATATTTT. The encoded protein is CASSWTGGGLSGNTIYF.

The V and J genes are TRBV30 and TRBJ2-3, with 8 bases fitting TRBD2. The germline V gene encodes CDR1 GTSNPN and CDR2 SVGIG (reference sequence). V lost 0 bases, J lost 4 bases, and 6 bases stayed unmatched. The CDR3 is 15 residues long. The CDR3 spells CAWSVGSGDADTQYF. The CDR3 region has the DNA TGTGCCTGGAGTGTTGGTAGCGGGGACGCAGATACGCAGTATTTT.

The chain carries TRBV7-2 and TRBJ1-1; a weak D match, TRBD1 (5 bases). Between the trimmed V and J ends, which lost 5 bases and 1 base, there was a span of 14 bases. CDR3 length: 15 residues. Germline loops: CDR1 SGHTA, CDR2 FQGNSA. CDR3 DNA: TGTGCCAGCAGCCCCCACGGGGGGACGAACACTGAAGCTTTCTTT. Amino acids: CASSPHGGTNTEAFF.

This clone was counted once. V and J are TRBV9 and TRBJ2-7; 9 bases align to TRBD2. The CDR3 consists of 14 residues. The V and J ends lost 4 bases and 0 bases, in that order; junction bases with no gene match: 2. Germline V lookup: CDR1 SGDLS, CDR2 YYNGEE. In DNA form, the CDR3 reads TGTGCCAGCAGCTATAGCGGGAGCTCCTACGAGCAGTACTTC. This codes for CASSYSGSSYEQYF.

This chain connects TRBV29-1 to TRBJ1-1; 9 bases map to TRBD1. The CDR3 runs to 15 residues. Germline CDR1 SQVTM, CDR2 ANQGSEA. J lost 0 bases, V lost 4 bases, and 6 bases had no gene match. CDR3 amino acids: CSVGGTGQVNTEAFF. In DNA form, the CDR3 reads TGCAGCGTTGGGGGGACAGGGCAGGTGAACACTGAAGCTTTCTTT.

The sample holds one count of this clone. The chain links TRBV30 to TRBJ1-1; D is possibly TRBD1 (6 bases). The CDR3 totals 12 residues. In germline, CDR1 is GTSNPN, CDR2 SVGIG (reference sequence). V dropped 4 bases and J dropped 4 bases, with 10 bases sitting between them. The CDR3 sequence is CAWTRGGTEAFF. The CDR3 DNA follows: TGTGCCTGGACCAGGGGTGGCACTGAAGCTTTCTTT.

The chain uses TRBV7-9 and TRBJ1-5, with no clear D. This CDR3 is built from 13 residues. Trimming removed 1 base from V and 6 bases from J, with 7 bases in between. Germline V CDR1 and CDR2: SEHNR, FQNEAQ (reference sequence). The CDR3 region is CASSLDSGQPQHF. CDR3 sequence (DNA): TGTGCCAGCAGCTTAGATTCCGGTCAGCCCCAGCATTTT.

The chain recombines TRBV24-1 with TRBJ2-3; 7 bases line up with TRBD1. The germline gives CDR1 KGHDR, CDR2 SFDVKD. J gave up 6 bases and V 4 bases, and 3 bases lay outside the gene matches. CDR3 length: 13 amino acids. CDR3 loop: CATSDPTGDTQYF. The DNA of the CDR3 is TGTGCCACCAGTGACCCGACAGGGGATACGCAGTATTTT.

This clone was found once. The chain couples TRBV14 to TRBJ2-7; D might be TRBD2 (5 bases). The CDR3 runs to 12 residues. Germline CDR1 and CDR2: SGHDN and FVKESK. Trimming removed 4 bases at V and 12 bases at J, with 16 bases between. Written as DNA, the CDR3 is TGTGCCAGCAGCCTAGGACTCTACCACTGGTACTTC. Translation gives CASSLGLYHWYF. Full variable domain (outside the CDR3, taken from reference TRBV14 and TRBJ2-7): EAGVTQFPSHSVIEKGQTVTLRCDPISGHDNLYWYRRVMGKEIKFLLHFVKESKQDESGMPNNRFLAERTGGTYSTLKVQPAELEDSGVYFCASSLGLYHWYFGPGTRLTVT.

This chain connects TRBV27 to TRBJ2-1; 10 nucleotides align to TRBD1. Per the germline V gene, CDR1 is MNHEY and CDR2 is SMNVEV (reference sequence). Trimming at V came to 0 bases and at J to 9 bases, leaving 8 bases not matched to a gene. This CDR3 spans 16 amino acids. CDR3 sequence reads: CASSLSGTGARGEQFF. In DNA form, the CDR3 reads TGTGCCAGCAGTTTATCCGGGACAGGGGCTCGGGGTGAGCAGTTCTTC.

The chain links TRBV15 to TRBJ1-5; D ambiguous. V lost 0 bases and J 5 bases, leaving 8 bases between the germline ends. CDR1 and CDR2 (germline): LNHNV, YYDKDF (reference sequence). CDR3 size: 14 residues. The CDR3 region is CATSREGGDQPQHF. In DNA, the CDR3 is TGTGCCACCAGCAGAGAAGGCGGGGATCAGCCCCAGCATTTT. The full variable domain, with the rest looked up from reference TRBV15 and TRBJ1-5, is DAMVIQNPRYQVTQFGKPVTLSCSQTLNHNVMYWYQQKSSQAPKLLFHYYDKDFNNEADTPDNFQSRRPNTSFCFLDIRSPGLGDTAMYLCATSREGGDQPQHFGDGTRLSIL.

The chain links TRBV11-3 to TRBJ2-7, with 7 bases lining up with TRBD1. The CDR3 runs 13 residues. The germline V gene encodes CDR1 SGHNT and CDR2 YENEEA. With 4 bases clipped from V and 3 bases from J, the junction kept 3 bases outside the gene matches. DNA for the CDR3: TGTGCCAGCAGCTCGAGACAGGGCTACGAGCAGTACTTC. This sequence encodes CASSSRQGYEQYF. The full variable domain, its missing parts supplied by reference TRBV11-3 and TRBJ2-7, is EAGVVQSPRYKIIEKKQPVAFWCNPISGHNTLYWYLQNLGQGPELLIRYENEEAVDDSQLPKDRFSAERLKGVDSTLKIQPAELGDSAVYLCASSSRQGYEQYFGPGTRLTVT.

The V call is TRBV7-6, the J call TRBJ2-7; D may be TRBD2 (7 bases). The V gene lost 2 bases and the J gene lost 2 bases, with 13 bases spanning the gap. The CDR3 consists of 15 residues. Germline V gene sequence: CDR1 SGHVS, CDR2 FNYEAQ. In nucleotides, the CDR3 is TGTGCCAGCAGCTTACAAGGGGGGGCTACCTACGAGCAGTACTTC. Amino acids: CASSLQGGATYEQYF.

This clone was counted once. The chain combines TRBV18 with TRBJ1-2, with D possibly being TRBD1 (6 bases). V was clipped by 6 bases and J by 4 bases, with 15 bases between them. Per the germline V gene, CDR1 is KGHSH and CDR2 is LQKENI. There are 14 residues in the CDR3. CDR3: CASSPETGTYGYTF. The CDR3, as DNA: TGTGCCAGCTCGCCGGAGACAGGCACCTATGGCTACACCTTC. Supplemented by reference TRBV18 and TRBJ1-2, the full variable domain reads NAGVMQNPRHLVRRRGQEARLRCSPMKGHSHVYWYRQLPEEGLKFMVYLQKENIIDESGMPKERFSAEFPKEGPSILRIQQVVRGDSAAYFCASSPETGTYGYTFGSGTRLTVV.

Remarks on this clone: The same CDR3 can be traced to other DNA sequences in this sample. CDR3 loop: CASSPTSGYEQYF. The CDR3 DNA follows: TGTGCCAGCTCCCCGACTAGCGGCTACGAGCAGTACTTC. The V and J genes are TRBV18 and TRBJ2-7; TRBD2 matches at 9 bases. This CDR3 has 13 amino acids. Per the germline V gene, CDR1 is KGHSH and CDR2 is LQKENI. With V trimmed by 6 bases and J by 3 bases, 3 bases remained unmatched.

The CDR3 DNA sequence: TGCGCCAGCAGCTTAGGCCAGGGGTTTTTTCAGATGAACACTGAAGCTTTCTTT. It specifies CASSLGQGFFQMNTEAFF. V is TRBV5-1 and J is TRBJ1-1, with TRBD1 as a possible D gene (6 bases). Trimming took 2 bases from V and 0 from J, leaving 20 bases between them. Germline loops: CDR1 SGHRS, CDR2 YFSETQ. The CDR3 is 18 residues long.

The genes are TRBV19 and TRBJ1-2, with TRBD1 matching over 10 bases. From germline, CDR1 is LNHDA and CDR2 SQIVND (reference sequence). The J segment lost 4 bases and the V segment lost 6 bases, leaving 8 bases of the junction unmatched. CDR3 length equals 15 residues. The CDR3 spells CASSPGQGPSYGYTF. The CDR3 DNA is TGTGCCAGTAGCCCGGGACAGGGGCCTAGCTATGGCTACACCTTC.

The CDR3 DNA reads as TGTGCCAGCAGCTTCGGACAGGGCAGCACTGAAGCTTTCTTT. This gives the protein CASSFGQGSTEAFF. The rearrangement joins TRBV5-6 to TRBJ1-1, with 8 bases matching TRBD1. Germline V gene lookup returns CDR1 SGHDT and CDR2 YYEEEE. Trimming at V came to 2 bases and at J to 4 bases, leaving 4 bases not matched to a gene. CDR3 length: 14 residues.

The chain links TRBV11-3 to TRBJ2-3; D unresolved. From germline, CDR1 is SGHNT and CDR2 YENEEA. V lost 5 bases and J lost 4, with 13 bases in between. The CDR3 is 14 residues long. The CDR3 DNA is TGTGCCAGCAGCCCCCGAGTCGAGGCAGATACGCAGTATTTT. The encoded protein is CASSPRVEADTQYF.

This clone was detected a few times. This rearrangement joins TRBV30 to TRBJ1-2; TRBD1 matches at 10 bases. V dropped 7 bases and J dropped 7; count of bases not matched to a gene: 9. From germline, CDR1 is GTSNPN and CDR2 SVGIG (reference sequence). The CDR3 runs to 13 residues. The CDR3: CASVVDRGLGYTF. DNA of the CDR3: TGTGCCTCGGTGGTCGACAGGGGGCTTGGCTACACCTTC.

V is TRBV24-1 and J is TRBJ1-4; no definite D call. Germline assignment: CDR1 KGHDR and CDR2 SFDVKD. With 6 bases removed from V and 3 bases from J, the gap between germline ends came to 16 bases. There are 16 residues in the CDR3. Written as DNA, the CDR3 is TGTGCCACCAGTTCTGGCGGGGATTATTCTAATGAAAAACTGTTTTTT. It is translated as CATSSGGDYSNEKLFF.